These T cell receptor beta chains were read from a single sample in a study of regulatory T cells in long-lasting Graves disease. Each CDR3 protein gets one entry after TCRdb re-called the multiplex PCR reads with MiXCR. Of about 470,000 distinct CDR3 sequences in the sample, roughly a fifth are singletons; the top ten hold approximately 6.4%. Sequencing was performed on peripheral blood mononuclear cells (PBMCs), taken when the disease was refractory, from a patient treated with antithyroid drugs. The source is a female donor with Graves disease. Both conserved end residues are part of each CDR3. A D gene is named only where the DNA matches it firmly. Rows may omit the clone size; those that give it use once, few, many or a size class.

J gene,D gene,V gene,CDR3 length,clone size,CDR3 DNA,CDR3 protein
TRBJ2-2,TRBD2,TRBV6-1,18,NA,TGTGCCAGCAGTGAACGGGACTACGTGTATGGAGGCACCGGGGAGCTGTTTTTT,CASSERDYVYGGTGELFF
TRBJ2-2,TRBD2,TRBV20-1,15,few,TGCAGTGCTTTCCTAGCGGGAGTAGGCACCGGGGAGCTGTTTTTT,CSAFLAGVGTGELFF
TRBJ1-5,NA,TRBV19,14,NA,TGTGCCAGTAGTATTCGGGACCACAATCAGCCCCAGCATTTT,CASSIRDHNQPQHF
TRBJ1-2,NA,TRBV5-4,15,NA,TGTGCCAGCAGCTTGGGGGCAGGGGACAACTATGGCTACACCTTC,CASSLGAGDNYGYTF
TRBJ1-1,NA,TRBV10-3,14,few,TGTGCCATCAGACAACAGGGTTACGACACTGAAGCTTTCTTT,CAIRQQGYDTEAFF
TRBJ2-2,TRBD1,TRBV12-3/TRBV12-4,15,NA,TGTGCCAGCAGAGGGACAGGGGGCATCACCGGGGAGCTGTTTTTT,CASRGTGGITGELFF
TRBJ1-1,TRBD1,TRBV2,16,NA,TGTGCCAGCAGCACAGGGGGCGCCCCGTGGTTCACTGAAGCTTTCTTT,CASSTGGAPWFTEAFF
TRBJ2-7,NA,TRBV28,13,many,TGTGCCAGCAGTTTCAGTGGACCTTACGAGCAGTACTTC,CASSFSGPYEQYF
TRBJ2-4,TRBD2,TRBV7-2,15,many,TGTGCCAGCAGCGTTACTAGCGGGAGAGGCAACATTCAGTACTTC,CASSVTSGRGNIQYF
TRBJ2-7,NA,TRBV7-2,16,NA,TGTGCCAGCAGCTTAGAGTTCGCAGGTCGGAACTACGAGCAGTACTTC,CASSLEFAGRNYEQYF
TRBJ1-5,TRBD1,TRBV7-9,17,NA,TGTGCCAGCAGCTATAGTCCAGTGGGACAGGGGGTCCAGCCCCAGCATTTT,CASSYSPVGQGVQPQHF
TRBJ1-5,NA,TRBV3-1,13,NA,TGTGCCAGCAGCTCACGCCAGGGATCGCCCCAGCATTTT,CASSSRQGSPQHF
TRBJ1-4,TRBD1,TRBV6-5,16,many,TGTGCCAGCAGTTACTCGACGGGACAGGGAGATGAAAAACTGTTTTTT,CASSYSTGQGDEKLFF
TRBJ1-2,TRBD1,TRBV9,15,NA,TGTGCCAGCAGCGTAGGACAGGGGAAAAGTTATGGCTACACCTTC,CASSVGQGKSYGYTF
TRBJ1-2,NA,TRBV20-1,13,many,TGCAGTGCAGAACTAGGTGCTAACTATGGCTACACCTTC,CSAELGANYGYTF
TRBJ1-2,NA,TRBV3-1,15,once,TGTGCCAGCAGCCCTGGGTGGGGACCCATCTATGGCTACACCTTC,CASSPGWGPIYGYTF
TRBJ1-5,NA,TRBV6-1,13,many,TGTGCCAGCAGTATAAATAGCAATCAGCCCCAGCATTTT,CASSINSNQPQHF
TRBJ2-2,NA,TRBV5-1,15,NA,TGCGCCAGCAGCTCTACAGGGCTGGACACCGGGGAGCTGTTTTTT,CASSSTGLDTGELFF
TRBJ2-5,NA,TRBV13,13,many,TGTGCCAGCTCGCGAGGGGGGGCAGAGACCCAGTACTTC,CASSRGGAETQYF
TRBJ1-4,NA,TRBV2,13,many,TGTGCCAGCAGTGCGGGGTACGGTGAAAAACTGTTTTTT,CASSAGYGEKLFF
TRBJ2-7,NA,TRBV7-9,14,NA,TGTGCCAGCAGCTCCAGGCCTGTGGGAGGCGAGCAGTACTTC,CASSSRPVGGEQYF
TRBJ2-4,NA,TRBV12-3/TRBV12-4,11,many,TGTGCCAGCAGTGAAGGGGACATTCAGTACTTC,CASSEGDIQYF
TRBJ1-1,NA,TRBV29-1,13,few,TGCAGCGTCCACCATTCCCAGTTGGCGGAAGCTTTCTTT,CSVHHSQLAEAFF
TRBJ1-4,NA,TRBV6-2/TRBV6-3,17,many,TGTGCCAGCAGTGAAGGGTCTACCCTTGCAACTAATGAAAAACTGTTTTTT,CASSEGSTLATNEKLFF
TRBJ2-3,TRBD1,TRBV28,17,few,TGTGCCAGCAGTTCCGGGACAGGGATGGGGATCGGAGATACGCAGTATTTT,CASSSGTGMGIGDTQYF
TRBJ2-7,NA,TRBV7-2,16,NA,TGTGCCAGCAGCTTAGAGGACAGATTGTGGCCCTACGAGCAGTACTTC,CASSLEDRLWPYEQYF
TRBJ2-2,NA,TRBV5-1,14,NA,TGCGCCAGCAGCTTTTCAGGGACCACCGGGGAGCTGTTTTTT,CASSFSGTTGELFF
TRBJ2-7,NA,TRBV7-3,15,NA,TGTGCCAGCAGCCCCGGAGGGTCAGGCCCCTACGAGCAGTACTTC,CASSPGGSGPYEQYF
TRBJ1-1,NA,TRBV7-8,13,few,TGTGCCAGCAGCTTAGAGGGCAGGGATGAAGCTTTCTTT,CASSLEGRDEAFF
TRBJ1-1,NA,TRBV28,14,many,TGTGCCAGCAGCCCCCGGACGGAGAACACTGAAGCTTTCTTT,CASSPRTENTEAFF
TRBJ1-1,NA,TRBV20-1,14,few,TGCAGTGCTAGAGGGAGAGGGCTTAACACTGAAGCTTTCTTT,CSARGRGLNTEAFF
TRBJ1-5,NA,TRBV24-1,14,many,TGTGCCACCAGTGGTGACTATAGCAATCAGCCCCAGCATTTT,CATSGDYSNQPQHF
TRBJ2-7,TRBD1,TRBV6-1,16,many,TGTGCCAGCAGTGAATTAGGAGACAGGGGGAGATACGAGCAGTACTTC,CASSELGDRGRYEQYF
TRBJ2-5,NA,TRBV7-7,15,NA,TGTGCTAGCAGTAAGGGGGGACAACTCCAAGAGACCCAGTACTTC,CASSKGGQLQETQYF
TRBJ2-5,TRBD2,TRBV20-1,16,many,TGCAGTGTCCTGACCGGGACTAGCGGGGGCTGGGAGACCCAGTACTTC,CSVLTGTSGGWETQYF
TRBJ2-6,NA,TRBV7-2,16,many,TGTGCCAGCAGCTCGGGCCCTTCCTCTGGGGCCAACGTCCTGACTTTC,CASSSGPSSGANVLTF
TRBJ1-6,TRBD1,TRBV7-2,15,NA,TGTGCCAGCAGCCTCAGGGGGGGTTCCAATTCACCCCTCCACTTT,CASSLRGGSNSPLHF
TRBJ2-7,NA,TRBV11-2,13,many,TGTGCCAGCAGCTTAGGCGGTTCCGGCGAGCAGTACTTC,CASSLGGSGEQYF
TRBJ2-5,TRBD2,TRBV11-2,13,many,TGTGCCAGCAGCCTAACTAGCGCGGCGACCCAGTACTTC,CASSLTSAATQYF
TRBJ2-2,NA,TRBV11-2,16,many,TGTGCCAGCACCCAGCTCGTTGGGGCAGGCACCGGGGAGCTGTTTTTT,CASTQLVGAGTGELFF
TRBJ1-1,NA,TRBV20-1,13,many,TGCAGTGCCCCTCTTAGGGGGAGCACTGAAGCTTTCTTT,CSAPLRGSTEAFF
TRBJ2-7,TRBD1,TRBV27,16,NA,TGTGCCAGCAGATATTTATACGGGACAGGGGATTACGAGCAGTACTTC,CASRYLYGTGDYEQYF
TRBJ2-7,TRBD2,TRBV11-2,15,many,TGTGCCAGCAGCCCTCAGCGGGGGCAATCCTACGAGCAGTACTTC,CASSPQRGQSYEQYF
TRBJ2-7,TRBD1,TRBV7-9,16,few,TGTGCCAGCAGCTACCCCCCTCGGACAGGGACCTACGAGCAGTACTTC,CASSYPPRTGTYEQYF
TRBJ1-5,TRBD1,TRBV24-1,15,NA,TGTGCCACCAGTGATGGACAGGGGTTGGATCAGCCCCAGCATTTT,CATSDGQGLDQPQHF
TRBJ2-7,TRBD1,TRBV11-3,15,many,TGTGCCAGCAGCTTAGGCTTCGGGACAGCCTACGAGCAGTACTTC,CASSLGFGTAYEQYF
TRBJ1-1,NA,TRBV6-1,14,many,TGTGCCAGCACACGCTTGAGTCGGGAGACTGAAGCTTTCTTT,CASTRLSRETEAFF
TRBJ1-1,NA,TRBV6-1,18,many,TGTGCCAGCAGTGAAGCGGGGATCGGGGCTAGCTTTAACACTGAAGCTTTCTTT,CASSEAGIGASFNTEAFF
TRBJ2-7,TRBD1,TRBV29-1,13,many,TGCAGCGGGACAGGGGGGAGTGGGGACGAGCAGTACTTC,CSGTGGSGDEQYF
TRBJ1-1,NA,TRBV3-1,13,many,TGTGCCAGCAGCCGATCATCGAACACTGAAGCTTTCTTT,CASSRSSNTEAFF
TRBJ2-2,NA,TRBV12-3/TRBV12-4,14,many,TGTGCCAGCAGTTTGGAGCGAGCCACCGGGGAGCTGTTTTTT,CASSLERATGELFF
TRBJ2-2,NA,TRBV30,14,many,TGTGCCTGGAGTGCAGGGTACTCCACCGGGGAGCTGTTTTTT,CAWSAGYSTGELFF